This T cell receptor beta chain originates from a study of T-cell memory formation after mild COVID-19. Study results and limitations: CD4+ contracting clones were mainly CM and EM; CD8+ ones, EMRA. The authors left the SARS-CoV-2 specificity of second-wave clones peaking on day 37 unconfirmed. Clones shrinking between day 15 and 85 showed a balanced CD4/CD8 split, and those that grew later tilted toward CD4+.

The CDR3 covers 14 residues. The trim removed 8 bases at V and 6 bases at J, leaving 7 bases unmatched. From germline, CDR1 is MNHEY and CDR2 SVGAGI. Constant-segment primers and 5'RACE yielded cDNA libraries for TCR alpha and TCR beta, each carrying sample barcodes and UMIs. TCRdb re-called the 5' RACE reads through MiXCR, storing one row per CDR3 protein. The sample includes about 29,000 distinct CDR3 sequences, 16% of them seen just once. A few counts support this clonotype. Its antigen is unknown. The V and J genes are TRBV6-5 and TRBJ2-1, with TRBD1 matching 10 bases. The source is an adult who had mild COVID-19 (a few samples of this study predate the infection). Cell type and time point are not known. The sample consisted of PBMCs or a T cell subset sorted from them (not recorded which). The chain's CDR3 is CASALRTGGNEQFF. The CDR3 DNA reads as TGTGCCAGCGCATTGAGGACAGGGGGCAATGAGCAGTTCTTC.